This is a list of T cell receptor beta chains from one sample in a study of blood T cell repertoires in COVID-19. TCRdb's copy holds only in-frame clones and misses some; the assay was immunoSEQ multiplex PCR. The sample holds 45,000 to 65,000 clones, 75% to 95% seen once. Material for sequencing was peripheral blood. These receptors were collected from a human donor in a cohort sampled during active COVID-19. Each CDR3 is given with its conserved first and last residue. D genes are given only for firm matches. Part of the rows lack a size; the others show once, few, many or a class for expanded clones.

D gene	V gene	J gene	clone size	CDR3 protein	CDR3 DNA
NA	TRBV20-1	TRBJ1-3	NA	CSASDEASSGNTIYF	TGCAGTGCTAGTGACGAAGCGAGCTCTGGAAACACCATATATTTT
TRBD1	TRBV5-1	TRBJ2-1	NA	CASSSAGQGGQFF	TGCGCCAGCAGCTCGGCCGGACAGGGGGGTCAGTTCTTC
NA	TRBV2	TRBJ2-7	NA	CASSERVGSSEQYF	TGTGCCAGCAGTGAACGTGTCGGGTCATCCGAGCAGTACTTC
NA	TRBV11-2	TRBJ2-7	NA	CASSVANHYEQYF	TGTGCCAGCAGCGTCGCGAATCACTACGAGCAGTACTTC
TRBD1	TRBV30	TRBJ1-1	once	CAWRKRDRVNTEAFF	TGTGCCTGGAGAAAACGGGACAGGGTGAACACTGAAGCTTTCTTT
TRBD2	TRBV6-6	TRBJ2-3	once	CASSYSGTSPPDTQYF	TGTGCCAGCAGTTACTCCGGGACTAGCCCCCCAGATACGCAGTATTTT
NA	TRBV18	TRBJ2-7	NA	CASSPSGQAYYEQYF	TGTGCCAGCTCACCATCTGGGCAGGCCTACTACGAGCAGTACTTC
TRBD2	TRBV6-2/TRBV6-3	TRBJ2-5	NA	CASSWTSGSGETQYF	TGTGCCAGCAGTTGGACTAGCGGGAGCGGAGAGACCCAGTACTTC
TRBD1	TRBV18	TRBJ2-5	NA	CASSSGTGGLETQYF	TGTGCCAGCTCCTCCGGGACAGGGGGGCTTGAGACCCAGTACTTC
NA	TRBV6-2/TRBV6-3	TRBJ2-1	NA	CASSYWRDPNNEQFF	TGTGCCAGCAGTTACTGGCGGGACCCAAACAATGAGCAGTTCTTC
TRBD1	TRBV7-6	TRBJ1-1	NA	CASSLGQGYTEAFF	TGTGCCAGCAGCTTGGGACAGGGGTATACTGAAGCTTTCTTT
TRBD1	TRBV5-8	TRBJ1-5	once	CASSFGQVQWGNQPQHF	TGTGCCAGCAGCTTCGGACAGGTCCAATGGGGCAATCAGCCCCAGCATTTT
TRBD1	TRBV27	TRBJ2-5	once	CASSLTGGEETQYF	TGTGCCAGCAGTTTGACAGGGGGCGAAGAGACCCAGTACTTC
NA	TRBV6-6	TRBJ2-3	NA	CASSFGGRTEDTQYF	TGTGCCAGCAGTTTCGGAGGGAGAACTGAAGATACGCAGTATTTT
NA	TRBV2	TRBJ2-5	NA	CASSSQTPQETQYF	TGTGCCAGCAGTTCCCAGACACCGCAAGAGACCCAGTACTTC
TRBD2	TRBV7-9	TRBJ2-3	once	CASSLASGGGDTQYF	TGTGCCAGCAGCTTAGCTAGCGGGGGGGGAGATACGCAGTATTTT
TRBD1	TRBV5-4	TRBJ1-4	NA	CASSLRTGASNEKLFF	TGTGCCAGCAGCTTGCGGACAGGGGCGTCTAATGAAAAACTGTTTTTT
NA	TRBV5-6	TRBJ2-2	NA	CASSLVDRTSRELFF	TGTGCCAGCAGCTTGGTTGACAGGACCTCAAGGGAGCTGTTTTTT
NA	TRBV10-3	TRBJ1-1	once	CAISERLGENTDAFF	TGTGCCATCAGTGAGCGTCTCGGGGAAAACACTGATGCTTTCTTT
NA	TRBV11-2	TRBJ1-1	NA	CASSLSGYNTEAFF	TGTGCCAGCAGCTTATCGGGTTACAACACTGAAGCTTTCTTT
NA	TRBV18	TRBJ1-5	NA	CASSPRQGLGNQPQHF	TGTGCCAGCTCACCGCGGCAGGGATTAGGCAATCAGCCCCAGCATTTT
NA	TRBV5-1	TRBJ2-3	NA	CASSSGTSTDTQYF	TGCGCCAGCAGCTCAGGGACTAGCACAGATACGCAGTATTTT
NA	TRBV2	TRBJ1-1	NA	CASSEMPPTVTAEAFF	TGTGCCAGCAGTGAAATGCCGCCGACAGTAACGGCTGAAGCTTTCTTT
NA	TRBV7-9	TRBJ2-7	medium-sized	CASSLSGAYEQYF	TGTGCCAGCAGCTTATCGGGGGCCTACGAGCAGTACTTC
NA	TRBV5-1	TRBJ1-2	once	CASSLAGGNAYGYTF	TGCGCCAGCAGCTTGGCGGGGGGCAACGCCTATGGCTACACCTTC
NA	TRBV3-1/TRBV3-2	TRBJ1-6	many	CASSQGRSPLHF	TGTGCCAGCAGCCAAGGGAGGTCACCCCTCCACTTT
NA	TRBV2	TRBJ1-2	NA	CASSEGATDLYGYTF	TGTGCCAGCAGTGAGGGGGCGACAGACCTCTATGGCTACACCTTC
TRBD1	TRBV13	TRBJ2-5	NA	CASSRDRTGPETQYF	TGTGCCAGCAGCCGAGATCGGACAGGGCCCGAGACCCAGTACTTC
TRBD2	TRBV3-1/TRBV3-2	TRBJ2-7	NA	CASSQGGSEQYF	TGTGCCAGCAGCCAGGGGGGGTCCGAGCAGTACTTC
NA	TRBV6-5	TRBJ1-2	NA	CASRTGYYGYTF	TGTGCCAGCAGAACAGGGTACTATGGCTACACCTTC
TRBD2	TRBV7-9	TRBJ2-5	NA	CASTQDPSGLAGALRETQYF	TGTGCCAGCACTCAAGATCCCTCGGGACTAGCGGGGGCTCTCAGGGAGACCCAGTACTTC
NA	TRBV6-6	TRBJ1-6	NA	CASSRIKGTRGRSSYNSPLHF	TGTGCCAGCAGTCGAATAAAGGGGACACGGGGAAGAAGCTCCTATAATTCACCCCTCCACTTT
TRBD1	TRBV10-2	TRBJ1-5	NA	CASKGDRGSQPQHF	TGCGCCAGTAAGGGGGACAGGGGAAGCCAGCCCCAGCATTTT
TRBD1	TRBV24-1	TRBJ2-6	NA	CATSDFGRGSGANVLTF	TGTGCCACCAGTGACTTTGGCAGGGGGTCTGGGGCCAACGTCCTGACTTTC
TRBD1	TRBV12-5	TRBJ2-5	NA	CASGSGQGRETQYF	TGTGCTAGTGGTTCGGGACAGGGAAGGGAGACCCAGTACTTC
NA	TRBV18	TRBJ2-2	NA	CASSPRPGSTGELFF	TGTGCCAGCTCACCACGTCCCGGGTCTACCGGGGAGCTGTTTTTT
NA	TRBV19	TRBJ2-2	few	CASSIGRAGELFF	TGTGCCAGTAGTATAGGCAGGGCCGGGGAGCTGTTTTTT
NA	TRBV5-4	TRBJ1-3	NA	CASSLDRVGNTIYF	TGTGCCAGCAGCTTGGACAGGGTTGGAAACACCATATATTTT
NA	TRBV19	TRBJ1-5	NA	CASSPWGGSYSNQPQHF	TGTGCCAGTAGTCCCTGGGGGGGGTCTTATAGCAATCAGCCCCAGCATTTT
TRBD1	TRBV14	TRBJ2-3	NA	CASSKVTGVTDTQYF	TGTGCCAGCAGCAAAGTGACAGGGGTCACAGATACGCAGTATTTT
NA	TRBV6-2/TRBV6-3	TRBJ1-5	NA	CASSYSIQGYNQPQHF	TGTGCCAGCAGTTACTCGATTCAGGGTTACAATCAGCCCCAGCATTTT